This record looks at one T cell receptor (beta chain) sequence and its context. The germline V gene has CDR1 MDHEN and CDR2 SYDVKM. V was cut by 8 bases and J by 0 bases, with 14 bases left in between. This CDR3 spans 15 amino acids. The data are from a study of PD-1 blockade in classical Hodgkin lymphoma. Regarding time point: cycle 4 day 1 (C4D1), after around six weeks of nivolumab. After autologous stem cell transplantation all patients relapsed, and prior brentuximab vedotin exposure differed between cohorts. Magnetic negative selection was used to purify CD4+ T cells from PBMCs that had been thawed. Only in-frame clones appear in the TCRdb table, and some are missing; sequencing was by immunoSEQ multiplex PCR. The sample contains around 27,000 clones, roughly 85% of which appear only once.

The sample consisted of CD4+ T cells from blood, taken before the fourth cycle of nivolumab. The TCR sequence derives from a human donor with classical Hodgkin lymphoma. The V call is TRBV28, the J call TRBJ2-1; possibly TRBD1 or TRBD2 for D (6 bases each). CDR3 loop: CASGRGRSSYNEQFF. The CDR3, as DNA: TGTGCCAGCGGTCGGGGGCGAAGCTCCTACAATGAGCAGTTCTTC.